The T cell receptor (beta chain) described here comes from a study of blood T cell repertoires in COVID-19. The ends lost 2 bases at V and 2 bases at J; junction bases unmatched: 4. This CDR3 contains 15 residues. Per germline, CDR1 SGHVS and CDR2 FNYEAQ. Clones were read by immunoSEQ multiplex PCR, and TCRdb kept only the in-frame ones, dropping some. The data contain over 400,000 clones, about nine tenths of them seen just once; the ten biggest clones take up around 7.9%. The source of this sequence is a woman aged 55-70 years who had recovered from COVID-19. The V call is TRBV7-6, the J call TRBJ2-3; 7 bases align to TRBD1. The source material was PBMCs or T cells enriched from blood (not recorded which). The CDR3 DNA sequence: TGTGCCAGCAGCTTACAGGGGGAACCCACAGATACGCAGTATTTT. Amino acid sequence: CASSLQGEPTDTQYF. Together with reference TRBV7-6 and TRBJ2-3, the CDR3 gives the full variable domain: GAGVSQSPRYKVTKRGQDVALRCDPISGHVSLYWYRQALGQGPEFLTYFNYEAQQDKSGLPNDRFSAERPEGSISTLTIQRTEQRDSAMYRCASSLQGEPTDTQYFGPGTRLTVL.